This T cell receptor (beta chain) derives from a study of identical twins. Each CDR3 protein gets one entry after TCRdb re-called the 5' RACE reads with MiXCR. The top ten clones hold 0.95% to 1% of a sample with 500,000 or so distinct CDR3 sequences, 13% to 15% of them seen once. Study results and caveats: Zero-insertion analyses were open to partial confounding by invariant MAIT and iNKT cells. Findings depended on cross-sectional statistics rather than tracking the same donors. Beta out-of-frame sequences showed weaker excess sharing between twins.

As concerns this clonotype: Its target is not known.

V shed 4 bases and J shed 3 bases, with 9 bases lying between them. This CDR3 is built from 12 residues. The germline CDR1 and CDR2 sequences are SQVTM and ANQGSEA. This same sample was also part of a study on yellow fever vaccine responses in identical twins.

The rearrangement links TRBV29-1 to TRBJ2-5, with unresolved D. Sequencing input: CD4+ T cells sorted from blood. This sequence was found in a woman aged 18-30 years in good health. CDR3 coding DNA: TGCAGCGTTGGGTTTCCAGAAGAGACCCAGTACTTC. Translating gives CSVGFPEETQYF.